The 10 T cell receptor beta chains in this list originate from one sample, sequenced in a study of T cells in Graves' hyperthyroidism and ophthalmopathy. Amplification targeted TCR beta CDR3 regions from RNA transcripts. HTBI primers were employed in a first-round RT-PCR of the TCR CDR3. MiXCR, run by TCRdb on the multiplex PCR reads, gives a single entry per CDR3 protein. The sample consists of 640,000 or so distinct CDR3 sequences, around 15% of them appearing once. Sequencing used blood. The receptors derive from a woman aged 40 to 50 with Graves' ophthalmopathy.

This clonotype was recorded many times. This rearrangement joins TRBV19 to TRBJ2-7; D possibly corresponds to TRBD1 (5 bases). The CDR3 is made up of 13 amino acids. V was shortened by 2 bases and J by 2 bases, with 7 bases between the two germline ends. Germline V CDR1 and CDR2: LNHDA, SQIVND (reference sequence). The CDR3 bases are TGTGCCAGTAGTATAAAAGGGGCCTACGAGCAGTACTTC. It translates to CASSIKGAYEQYF.

This clonotype was detected a few times. The genes are TRBV28 and TRBJ2-7; 7 bases map to TRBD1. Germline V lookup: CDR1 MDHEN, CDR2 SYDVKM. CDR3 length: 16 residues. V shed 3 bases, J shed 2 bases, and the junction held 10 bases outside the gene matches. The CDR3 protein is CASSLLAGTDPYEQYF. The DNA for the CDR3 is TGTGCCAGCAGTTTGCTCGCCGGGACAGATCCCTACGAGCAGTACTTC.

This clonotype was seen repeatedly, ten times or more. The chain joins TRBV6-1 to TRBJ1-5, with 7 bases aligning to TRBD1. Germline CDR1 reads MNHNS; CDR2 reads SASEGT. The CDR3 runs to 17 residues. V was clipped by 0 bases and J by 5 bases; unmatched bases: 10. DNA of the CDR3: TGTGCCAGCAGTGAAGCTCCGGGCTCCAGGGGGGATCAGCCCCAGCATTTT. Translation gives CASSEAPGSRGDQPQHF.

The sample holds a few counts of this clonotype. The chain joins TRBV5-6 to TRBJ1-1, with a possible D match to TRBD1 (5 bases). The CDR3 extends over 13 amino acids. Germline CDR1 and CDR2: SGHDT and YYEEEE. V shed 0 bases and J shed 12 bases, with 15 bases lying between them. CDR3 nucleotides: TGTGCCAGCAGCTTGGAGGTGACAGATTATCCTTTCTTT. It translates to CASSLEVTDYPFF.

This clonotype has at least ten counts. This sequence may be a read error, since a much larger clone differs from it by one base. This sequence joins TRBV28 and TRBJ1-5; D is unresolved. CDR1 and CDR2 (germline): MDHEN, SYDVKM. This CDR3 region has 15 residues. CDR3 region: CTSSLSVGSNQPQHF. As DNA, the CDR3 is TGTACCAGCAGTTTGTCAGTGGGGAGCAATCAGCCCCAGCATTTT.

This clonotype was detected many times. The chain couples TRBV12-3 or TRBV12-4 to TRBJ2-7, with 8 bases that match TRBD2. This CDR3 is built from 14 residues. V dropped 6 bases and J dropped 6; count of bases not matched to a gene: 10. CDR3 residues: CASSAPRLAGEQYF. CDR3 in DNA: TGTGCCAGCAGCGCCCCCCGGCTAGCGGGCGAGCAGTACTTC.

Only a few counts were recorded for this clonotype. The chain carries TRBV4-1 and TRBJ2-2; no clear D gene. CDR1 and CDR2 (germline): MGHRA, YSYEKL. The CDR3 is 14 residues long. Trimming removed 1 base from V and 7 bases from J, with 10 bases in between. The CDR3, as DNA: TGCGCCAGCAGCCAAGCTCTAGAGCTCGGGGAGCTGTTTTTT. The encoded protein is CASSQALELGELFF.

This clonotype was seen a few times. The V and J genes are TRBV28 and TRBJ2-7, with no clear D. V was clipped by 4 bases and J by 0 bases, with 13 bases between them. CDR3 length equals 15 residues. Germline V gene data show CDR1 as MDHEN and CDR2 as SYDVKM. This CDR3 is CASSSMDESSYEQYF. The CDR3 nucleotides read TGTGCCAGCAGTTCGATGGACGAGAGCTCCTACGAGCAGTACTTC.

This clonotype was observed many times. The rearrangement uses TRBV7-2 and TRBJ2-7, with D perhaps given as TRBD1 or TRBD2 (5 bases each). Trimming took off 1 base at V and 8 bases at J, with 9 bases between the two ends. Germline lookup yields CDR1 SGHTA and CDR2 FQGNSA. The CDR3 consists of 12 residues. The CDR3 nucleotides are TGTGCCAGCAGCTTAGGGGGGATTCAGCAGTACTTC. It is translated as CASSLGGIQQYF.

There are many counts of this clonotype. The rearrangement uses TRBV28 and TRBJ2-5, with D tentatively TRBD1 (6 bases). The germline gives CDR1 MDHEN, CDR2 SYDVKM. Trimming removed 6 bases at V and 3 bases at J, with 14 bases between. This CDR3 has 14 amino acids. The CDR3 DNA reads as TGTGCCAGCAGCCCGGGACACACCGAAGAGACCCAGTACTTC. Its translation is CASSPGHTEETQYF. Supplemented by reference TRBV28 and TRBJ2-5, the full variable domain reads DVKVTQSSRYLVKRTGEKVFLECVQDMDHENMFWYRQDPGLGLRLIYFSYDVKMKEKGDIPEGYSVSREKKERFSLILESASTNQTSMYLCASSPGHTEETQYFGPGTRLLVL.